Below, 18 T cell receptor beta chains from the same sample are listed, as sequenced in a study of T cell changes during pregnancy in multiple sclerosis. TCRdb's copy holds only in-frame clones and misses some; the assay was immunoSEQ multiplex PCR. Of more than 55,000 clones detected, less than 95% appear once; the ten largest clones hold approximately 5.8%. The sample in question was peripheral blood, obtained in the third trimester of pregnancy. Every receptor here comes from a female donor in good health, enrolled as a control in a pregnancy study.

This chain uses TRBV27 with TRBJ1-5; 8 bases are a match to TRBD1. The germline CDR1 and CDR2 sequences are MNHEY and SMNVEV (reference sequence). This CDR3 comprises 16 residues. The V segment lost 6 bases and the J segment 0 bases; nucleotides outside the gene matches: 7. CDR3 region: CASRDQGAISNQPQHF. In nucleotides, the CDR3 is TGTGCCAGCAGAGACCAGGGGGCTATTAGCAATCAGCCCCAGCATTTT.

This clone has a count of ten or more. The chain is built from TRBV19 and TRBJ2-2, with 8 nucleotides matching TRBD2. The CDR3 extends over 15 amino acids. J gave up 4 bases and V 5 bases, and 6 bases lay outside the gene matches. The germline CDR1 and CDR2 sequences are LNHDA and SQIVND (reference sequence). The CDR3 DNA is TGTGCCAGTAGTTTTAGCGGGGCAGTCACCGGGGAGCTGTTTTTT. It encodes CASSFSGAVTGELFF.

This clone has a handful of counts. V gene TRBV5-6 combines with J gene TRBJ2-2; D not resolved. The CDR3 contains 12 residues. V gave up 3 bases and J gave up 6 bases, with 6 bases separating them. The germline V gene encodes CDR1 SGHDT and CDR2 YYEEEE. The CDR3 here is CASSSSSGELFF. The CDR3 DNA sequence: TGTGCCAGCAGCTCCTCGTCCGGGGAGCTGTTTTTT. The variable domain in full, with the rest retrieved from reference TRBV5-6 and TRBJ2-2, is DAGVTQSPTHLIKTRGQQVTLRCSPKSGHDTVSWYQQALGQGPQFIFQYYEEEERQRGNFPDRFSGHQFPNYSSELNVNALLLGDSALYLCASSSSSGELFFGEGSRLTVL.

The chain recombines TRBV11-2 with TRBJ2-3; perhaps TRBD2 as D (5 bases). CDR1 and CDR2 (germline): SGHAT, FQNNGV. The ends were cut back, 5 bases at V and 0 bases at J, with 18 bases in the middle. The CDR3 consists of 17 residues. CDR3 DNA sequence: TGTGCCAGCAGCCCGTACGGGCTAGCTTTTAGCACAGATACGCAGTATTTT. This translates into CASSPYGLAFSTDTQYF.

This chain uses TRBV19 with TRBJ1-3; D is unresolved. CDR1 is LNHDA and CDR2 is SQIVND in the germline V gene (reference sequence). The CDR3 length is 14 residues. The V end lost 10 bases, the J end lost 2 bases, and 15 bases lay between the germline ends. CDR3 in DNA: TGTGCCACCCGTCCCGGACTGCCTGGAAACACCATATATTTT. Protein: CATRPGLPGNTIYF.

The rearrangement links TRBV30 to TRBJ2-7; 10 bases agree with TRBD1. The CDR3 has 14 residues. Germline V gene sequence: CDR1 GTSNPN, CDR2 SVGIG (reference sequence). Trimming at V came to 3 bases and at J to 1 base, leaving 3 bases not matched to a gene. CDR3 loop: CAWRGQGPSYEQYF. The DNA of the CDR3 is TGTGCCTGGAGGGGACAGGGGCCTTCCTACGAGCAGTACTTC.

The rearrangement links TRBV9 to TRBJ2-7; unclear D gene. The CDR3 has 12 amino acids. CDR1 and CDR2 (germline): SGDLS, YYNGEE. Trimming took off 2 bases at V and 3 bases at J, with 6 bases between the two ends. The CDR3 loop is CASSVGDYEQYF. The CDR3 region has the DNA TGTGCCAGCAGCGTCGGTGACTACGAGCAGTACTTC.

The rearrangement links TRBV15 to TRBJ2-5, with TRBD1 identical over 8 bases. CDR1 and CDR2 (germline): LNHNV, YYDKDF (reference sequence). V shed 1 base and J 5 bases; nucleotides not matched to a gene: 0. The CDR3 runs to 13 residues. DNA of the CDR3: TGTGCCACCAGCAGAGGGACAGGGGAGACCCAGTACTTC. This sequence encodes CATSRGTGETQYF.

This chain uses TRBV5-4 with TRBJ2-2, with no clear D. The CDR3 covers 15 residues. Germline values: CDR1 SGHNT, CDR2 YYREEE (reference sequence). V was pared by 4 bases and J by 2 bases, with 12 bases between. The CDR3, as DNA: TGTGCCAGCAGCCCACCAGAGACTAACACCGGGGAGCTGTTTTTT. It yields the protein CASSPPETNTGELFF. The full variable domain, with the rest looked up from reference TRBV5-4 and TRBJ2-2, is ETGVTQSPTHLIKTRGQQVTLRCSSQSGHNTVSWYQQALGQGPQFIFQYYREEENGRGNFPPRFSGLQFPNYSSELNVNALELDDSALYLCASSPPETNTGELFFGEGSRLTVL.

J is TRBJ2-5 and V is TRBV10-1; TRBD2 agrees at 14 bases. With V trimmed by 0 bases and J by 5 bases, 11 bases remained unmatched. This CDR3 has 19 amino acids. Looked up from germline, CDR1 is WNHNN and CDR2 is SYGVQD (reference sequence). CDR3: CASSESGTSGSAAKETQYF. CDR3 bases: TGCGCCAGCAGTGAGTCAGGGACTAGCGGGAGCGCGGCTAAGGAGACCCAGTACTTC.

This chain connects TRBV6-1 to TRBJ1-1; D gene uncertain. From germline, CDR1 is MNHNS and CDR2 SASEGT. V was trimmed by 4 bases and J by 4 bases, leaving 16 bases between them. The CDR3 extends over 15 amino acids. The CDR3 is CASSGGLPSSTEAFF. In nucleotides, the CDR3 is TGTGCCAGCAGTGGAGGGCTGCCGTCTAGCACTGAAGCTTTCTTT.

The V gene is TRBV25-1, the J gene TRBJ2-5, with 12 bases lining up with TRBD2. The V gene end was trimmed by 1 base and the J gene end by 0 bases; junction bases not matched to a gene: 3. This CDR3 spans 17 amino acids. Germline V gives CDR1 MGHDK, CDR2 SYGVNS. The CDR3 sequence is CASSELGTSGYQETQYF. The CDR3 nucleotides are TGTGCCAGCAGTGAATTAGGGACTAGCGGGTACCAAGAGACCCAGTACTTC. Variable domain in full (rest from reference TRBV25-1 and TRBJ2-5): EADIYQTPRYLVIGTGKKITLECSQTMGHDKMYWYQQDPGMELHLIHYSYGVNSTEKGDLSSESTVSRIRTEHFPLTLESARPSHTSQYLCASSELGTSGYQETQYFGPGTRLLVL.

The chain links TRBV5-1 to TRBJ2-2; TRBD2 aligns across 8 bases. The germline V gene has CDR1 SGHRS and CDR2 YFSETQ. The CDR3 sequence is 15 residues long. With 3 bases clipped from V and 6 bases from J, the junction kept 7 bases outside the gene matches. The chain's CDR3 is CASSSSGGGSGELFF. DNA for the CDR3: TGCGCCAGCAGCTCGTCGGGGGGGGGCTCCGGGGAGCTGTTTTTT.

The chain uses TRBV9 and TRBJ1-5; perhaps TRBD1 as D (6 bases). The V gene's germline CDR1 is SGDLS and CDR2 YYNGEE. The CDR3 has 15 amino acids. The V gene lost 0 bases and the J gene lost 2 bases, with 9 bases spanning the gap. The CDR3 DNA is TGTGCCAGCAGCGTAGACAGGGAAGGCAATCAGCCCCAGCATTTT. This gives the protein CASSVDREGNQPQHF. The entire variable domain, with the rest obtained from reference TRBV9 and TRBJ1-5, is as follows: DSGVTQTPKHLITATGQRVTLRCSPRSGDLSVYWYQQSLDQGLQFLIQYYNGEERAKGNILERFSAQQFPDLHSELNLSSLELGDSALYFCASSVDREGNQPQHFGDGTRLSIL.

The chain has TRBV19 and TRBJ2-1; maybe TRBD1 (6 bases). Germline V CDR1 and CDR2: LNHDA, SQIVND (reference sequence). The CDR3 covers 14 residues. Trimming shortened V by 3 bases and J by 2 bases, and 8 bases separated the two germline ends. The CDR3, as DNA: TGTGCCAGTAGTATGTGGACAGCCTACAATGAGCAGTTCTTC. Translated: CASSMWTAYNEQFF.

The table lists this clone with a count of one. The gene calls are TRBV18 and TRBJ1-1, with TRBD1 as a possible D gene (5 bases). The CDR3 runs to 15 residues. Trimming took 1 base from V and 1 from J, leaving 10 bases between them. Germline loops: CDR1 KGHSH, CDR2 LQKENI. CDR3 in amino acids: CASSPQLGGNTEAFF. The CDR3 DNA reads TGTGCCAGCTCACCACAGCTCGGGGGGAACACTGAAGCTTTCTTT.

The rearrangement links TRBV14 to TRBJ1-5; the match to TRBD1 covers 8 bases. The V and J ends lost 8 bases and 10 bases, in that order; junction bases with no gene match: 10. The V gene's germline CDR1 is SGHDN and CDR2 FVKESK. There are 13 residues in the CDR3. In nucleotides, the CDR3 is TGTGCCAGCCAAAAAACAGGGGGTAGTCCCCAGCATTTT. This codes for CASQKTGGSPQHF. Supplemented by reference TRBV14 and TRBJ1-5, the full variable domain reads EAGVTQFPSHSVIEKGQTVTLRCDPISGHDNLYWYRRVMGKEIKFLLHFVKESKQDESGMPNNRFLAERTGGTYSTLKVQPAELEDSGVYFCASQKTGGSPQHFGDGTRLSIL.

The rearrangement links TRBV9 to TRBJ2-1, with 13 bases lining up with TRBD2. The CDR3 totals 19 residues. Trimming removed 0 bases from V and 8 bases from J; junction bases left unmatched: 14. The germline gives CDR1 SGDLS, CDR2 YYNGEE. The CDR3 spells CASSVATLTSGRAGHEQFF. The CDR3 DNA reads TGTGCCAGCAGCGTAGCTACATTAACTAGCGGGAGGGCCGGGCATGAGCAGTTCTTC.